One T cell receptor (beta chain) is described in this entry. Its matching antigen is unknown. Blood got drawn at baseline, again on cycle 4 day 1, and then on cycle 7 day 1. The CDR3 is 15 amino acids. The trim removed 8 bases at V and 5 bases at J, leaving 11 bases unmatched. The germline V gene has CDR1 SGHDN and CDR2 FVKESK. This entry comes from a study of OX40 agonist ivuxolimab in advanced cancers. Study-level findings and limits: CD4+ T cells averaged fewer expanded clones than CD8+ T cells.

Sequencing used immunoSEQ multiplex PCR; TCRdb keeps in-frame clones, though not all of them. The sample lists around 97,000 clones, about nine tenths occurring once. The sample consisted of CD4+ or CD8+ T cells sorted from blood, taken in a trial of the OX40 agonist ivuxolimab. J is TRBJ2-3 and V is TRBV14; TRBD1 agrees at 9 bases. The sequence was collected from an adult with an advanced solid tumor such as melanoma, head and neck, liver or kidney cancer. The CDR3 nucleotides are TGTGCCAGCTCAGCCCTAGGACAGGGGTTAGATACGCAGTATTTT. Translated: CASSALGQGLDTQYF.